The following is a T cell receptor beta chain sequence with its context. No cognate antigen has been identified for it. Base qualities are missing; no much larger clone stands one base away. Additional DNA sequences in this sample encode the identical CDR3. The V end loses 1 base and the J end loses 2 bases, and a stretch of 9 bases separates them. The CDR3 sequence holds 14 residues, the cysteine and phenylalanine included. Just the 42-base CDR3 DNA is kept, in frame starting at base 1. CDR1 and CDR2 (LGHNA, YSLEER) derive from the germline V gene. All of the isolated RNA was reverse transcribed with the High Capacity cDNA Reverse Transcription Kit, so expressed TCRB transcripts were sequenced. Naive, central memory and regulatory T cell samples underwent deep immunoSEQ sequencing, averaging about 3.57 million total reads per sample. After sorted cells were lysed in RLT buffer, RNA was extracted with DNase-treated RNeasy Micro or Mini kits, with the choice depending on cell number. To prevent cross-contamination, every cell subset was processed on its own, while patient and healthy donor samples were processed together. The immunoSEQ multiplex PCR was used to amplify TCRB sequences from cDNA, generating 87-bp fragments that spanned the CDR3 region. Sequencing of the amplicons was done on the Illumina HiSeq platform. The original methods were these. Synthetic template baselines were used to correct PCR bias computationally, reads within Hamming distance 2 were collapsed together, and singletons that could not be merged were discarded. By aligning reads against IMGT, V, D and J genes, CDR3 length, and insertions or deletions at six rearrangement sites were assigned. Within each subset, clonotype counts were normalized to the number of sorted cells before true diversity and Gini coefficients were calculated with the tcR R package. The overlap coefficient, calculated on TCRB nucleotide sequences, was used to quantify repertoire sharing. Out-of-frame TCRB sequences from naive cells were analyzed as a proxy for the pre-selection repertoire. In its TCRdb copy, this immuneACCESS table keeps in-frame sequences only and misses some clones. Where compared with another copy, unresolved V genes explain less than half of these, and the others have no known cause. Clone size and V and J calls were adopted from that table, with D and trimming inferred from the DNA. This sample comprises about 640,000 clones, around 12% of them detected only once. The biggest ten clones account for 0.095% to 0.15% of the sample.

From each donor, a single peripheral blood sample of about 100 mL on average was drawn into heparinised tubes. Naive, central memory, regulatory and stem cell-like memory CD4+ T cells were sorted on a BD FACSAria II using a panel including CD45RO, CCR7, CD25, CD127, CD95 and CD27. A purity above 98% was achieved for all sorted populations. PBMCs were isolated immediately by Lymphoprep density gradient centrifugation and stained directly without culture. So that batch effects would be minimized, each experiment stained and sorted samples in pairs, pairing one healthy donor with one patient. The sample originates from a study of beta chain features in type 1 diabetes (dated by TCRdb to the late 2010s). In terms of the full investigation: Patients and healthy donors did not differ in mean age, gender distribution, total cell number or subset yield. A total of roughly 100 million sorted cells were examined across all samples, and the number of cells per subset was strongly correlated with RNA yield. The study compared TCRB repertoires of sorted circulating CD4+ T cell subsets between recently diagnosed type 1 diabetes patients and matched healthy donors. Naive and central memory subsets were obtained from all 28 donors, but regulatory and stem cell-like memory subsets were isolated from only 8 patients and 8 healthy donors.

Overall study results and their limits: Fewer insertions and more nucleotide deletions at VDJ recombination sites were observed in patients with type 1 diabetes, implying thymic rearrangement abnormalities. Shorter templates might be favored by PCR, yet because patient and control samples were amplified and corrected together, any such skew would affect both groups equally. Because the HLA sub-analyses included only small numbers of individuals, any influence of HLA type on TCRB rearrangement was left unresolved. Naive, central memory and regulatory TCRB repertoires appeared to be more alike among patients than among healthy donors. Type 1 diabetes patients showed a moderate but significant shortening of TCRB CDR3 length in all four CD4+ subsets. Because cDNA rather than genomic DNA was sequenced, highly expressing activated cells could have been over-represented, although no difference in activation and CD3 levels was found between groups.

The TCR originated in a man younger than 45 with type 1 diabetes. The sequenced material came from naive CD4+ T cells from blood. The cell subset or site label on this specimen signifies: true naive CD4+ T cells. The chain was built from TRBV4-3 and TRBJ2-7; matching of 5 bases hints at TRBD1 as the D gene. The base sequence is TGCGCCAGCAGCCAAGTGGCAGGGCCCTACGAGCAGTACTTC. The resulting protein is CASSQVAGPYEQYF.